One and the same sample provided the 13 T cell receptor beta chains below, sequenced in a study of blood T cell repertoires in COVID-19. Data came from immunoSEQ multiplex PCR; TCRdb stores just in-frame clones and leaves some out. The sample has 75,000 to 80,000 clones; 75% to 90% are singletons. The specimen sequenced was peripheral blood. The receptors come from a human donor in a cohort sampled during active COVID-19.

The V gene is TRBV18, the J gene TRBJ2-3; 10 nucleotides match TRBD2. V trimming: 1 base; J trimming: 3 bases; junction bases outside the gene matches: 7. Germline assignment: CDR1 KGHSH and CDR2 LQKENI. The CDR3 totals 17 residues. This CDR3 is CASSPRQSSGGTDTQYF. The CDR3 DNA is TGTGCCAGCTCACCACGGCAATCTAGCGGGGGAACAGATACGCAGTATTTT.

This clone was picked up one time. The chain has TRBV3-1 (or the pseudogene TRBV3-2) and TRBJ2-7; 9 nucleotides agree with TRBD2. Germline-derived CDR1 and CDR2 are LGHDT and YNNKEL (reference sequence). With V trimmed by 4 bases and J by 6 bases, 19 bases remained unmatched. This CDR3 region has 18 residues. CDR3 residues: CASSPTPPTGAGGREQYF. The DNA for the CDR3 is TGTGCCAGCAGCCCCACTCCCCCCACGGGAGCGGGGGGACGCGAGCAGTACTTC.

This clone appeared once. V usage is TRBV5-4 and J usage is TRBJ1-4; the D gene is possibly TRBD1 (6 bases). Trimming took off 6 bases at V and 0 bases at J, with 21 bases between the two ends. The CDR3 covers 18 residues. CDR1 is SGHNT and CDR2 is YYREEE in the germline V gene (reference sequence). The CDR3 nucleotides read TGTGCCAGCACCCCCAGGGGCTCCGGAGGAACAACTAATGAAAAACTGTTTTTT. It specifies CASTPRGSGGTTNEKLFF.

The chain links TRBV5-1 to TRBJ2-1; D may be TRBD2 (5 bases). The CDR3 extends over 16 amino acids. Per germline, CDR1 SGHRS and CDR2 YFSETQ. Deletions cut 0 bases from V and 2 bases from J, with 12 bases between. CDR3 in DNA: TGCGCCAGCAGCTTGGGGTCGAGCGGTCCCTACAATGAGCAGTTCTTC. Protein sequence: CASSLGSSGPYNEQFF.

The chain is built from TRBV28 and TRBJ1-2; 8 nucleotides line up with TRBD1. The V and J ends lost 4 bases and 4 bases, in that order; junction bases with no gene match: 2. The length of the CDR3 is 13 residues. In germline, CDR1 is MDHEN, CDR2 SYDVKM. The CDR3 reads CASSSDRGYGYTF. As DNA, the CDR3 is TGTGCCAGCAGTTCCGACAGGGGCTATGGCTACACCTTC.

This clone was recorded a few times. This chain connects TRBV27 to TRBJ2-3; 10 nucleotides line up with TRBD2. J lost 4 bases, V lost 5 bases, and 12 bases had no gene match. The CDR3 runs to 17 residues. Germline lookup yields CDR1 MNHEY and CDR2 SMNVEV (reference sequence). The CDR3 DNA reads as TGTGCCAGCAGTATACTAGCGGGAAGGAGTGGGGCAGATACGCAGTATTTT. Translation: CASSILAGRSGADTQYF.

CDR3 protein: CASIPGGGTGELFF. The DNA for the CDR3 is TGTGCCAGCATCCCAGGGGGTGGTACCGGGGAGCTGTTTTTT. The chain recombines TRBV25-1 with TRBJ2-2, with TRBD1 matching 7 bases. Germline trimming cut 7 bases from V and 5 bases from J; bases unmatched to any gene: 7. Germline V gives CDR1 MGHDK, CDR2 SYGVNS. The CDR3 has 14 amino acids.

This clone has only a few counts. The chain joins TRBV28 to TRBJ2-7, with 10 bases aligning to TRBD1. Trimming cost V 8 bases and J 4 bases; bases outside gene matches: 5. The germline V gene encodes CDR1 MDHEN and CDR2 SYDVKM. This CDR3 is 13 amino acids long. CDR3 sequence (DNA): TGTGCCAGCGTCGGGACAGGGGTGTACGAGCAGTACTTC. It is translated as CASVGTGVYEQYF.

The CDR3 region has the DNA TGTGCCAGCAGTTACCCCCGGGGGGGCTCTAGCTCCTACAATGAGCAGTTCTTC. Protein product: CASSYPRGGSSSYNEQFF. This rearrangement joins TRBV6-2 or TRBV6-3 to TRBJ2-1, with 8 bases fitting TRBD2. The CDR3 consists of 18 residues. Looked up from germline, CDR1 is MNHEY and CDR2 is SVGEGT. J lost 0 bases, V lost 2 bases, and 9 bases had no gene match.

The rearrangement links TRBV5-1 to TRBJ2-5; the match to TRBD1 covers 8 bases. Per the germline V gene, CDR1 is SGHRS and CDR2 is YFSETQ. The V segment lost 4 bases and the J segment 3 bases; nucleotides outside the gene matches: 5. The CDR3 runs 14 residues. CDR3 sequence reads: CASSPGQEKETQYF. In nucleotides, the CDR3 is TGCGCCAGCAGCCCGGGACAGGAAAAAGAGACCCAGTACTTC.

The chain links TRBV11-3 to TRBJ2-3; 7 positions agree with TRBD1. V lost 3 bases, J lost 2 bases, and 11 bases stayed unmatched. Germline CDR1 is SGHNT and CDR2 is YENEEA. This CDR3 has 17 amino acids. CDR3 sequence reads: CASSFQSTGPHTDTQYF. CDR3 nucleotide sequence: TGTGCCAGCAGCTTCCAATCGACAGGGCCCCACACAGATACGCAGTATTTT.

The V gene is TRBV6-2 or TRBV6-3, the J gene TRBJ1-5; 9 bases line up with TRBD1. This CDR3 has 17 residues. Germline loops: CDR1 MNHEY, CDR2 SVGEGT. The V and J ends lost 6 bases and 1 base, in that order; junction bases with no gene match: 10. CDR3 protein: CASRYRGPFESNQPQHF. The CDR3 bases are TGTGCCAGCAGGTACAGGGGGCCCTTCGAGAGCAATCAGCCCCAGCATTTT.

This clone showed up just once. The J gene is TRBJ2-5, the V gene TRBV3-1 (or the pseudogene TRBV3-2), with 13 bases matching TRBD2. The CDR3 spans 21 residues. Germline-derived CDR1 and CDR2 are LGHDT and YNNKEL (reference sequence). The V and J ends lost 0 bases and 2 bases, in that order; junction bases with no gene match: 15. In DNA form, the CDR3 reads TGTGCCAGCAGCCAAGAAGATCATAGACTAGCGGGGGGCCTAATACAAGAGACCCAGTACTTC. This codes for CASSQEDHRLAGGLIQETQYF.